The clone carrying this T cell receptor (beta chain) appeared a few times. These data belong to a study of T cell repertoires in cytomegalovirus infection. CDR1 and CDR2 from the germline V gene are MDHEN and SYDVKM. V was clipped by 6 bases and J by 1 base; unmatched bases: 6. The CDR3 contains 16 residues. A single record per CDR3 protein comes from TCRdb applying MiXCR to the reads. This repertoire shows approximately 750,000 distinct CDR3 sequences, 35% found once; its top ten account for around 2.8%. This receptor was obtained from a human donor in good health (CMV status not recorded). Some clones in this sample may be carry-over from other donors' samples. Material for sequencing was PBMCs. This sequence joins TRBV28 and TRBJ2-3; 11 bases line up with TRBD2. CDR3 loop: CASRLAGAGGTDTQYF. CDR3 nucleotides: TGTGCCAGCAGACTAGCGGGAGCAGGAGGCACAGATACGCAGTATTTT.